The clone carrying this TCR beta chain was counted a few times. Its target is not known. The data are from a study of cytomegalovirus exposure and HLA in healthy donors. Study results and caveats: Sequencing had likely introduced a cluster of highly shared sequence variants as an artifact. In vitro work confirmed that three CMV-associated chains recognize CMV antigens.

The PCR ran on 60 Vbeta and 13 Jbeta primers. In the original workflow: A later analysis counted around 80 million unique TCR beta chains, around 10 million shared. The repertoire was sequenced with immunoSEQ multiplex PCR; TCRdb's copy has only in-frame clones and lacks some. V and J calls and clone size are copied from that table; D and trimming were computed from the DNA. The sample has 120,000 to 150,000 clones, 60% to 80% seen once. Sequencing was performed on PBMCs. The receptor comes from a woman in her 40s in good health and CMV-seropositive.

The DNA for the CDR3 is TGTGCCTGGGACTTGAATACAGATACGCAGTATTTT. Amino acid sequence: CAWDLNTDTQYF. This sequence joins TRBV30 and TRBJ2-3; D ambiguous. Deletions cut 5 bases from V and 3 bases from J, with 9 bases between. In germline, CDR1 is GTSNPN, CDR2 SVGIG (reference sequence). The CDR3 totals 12 residues.